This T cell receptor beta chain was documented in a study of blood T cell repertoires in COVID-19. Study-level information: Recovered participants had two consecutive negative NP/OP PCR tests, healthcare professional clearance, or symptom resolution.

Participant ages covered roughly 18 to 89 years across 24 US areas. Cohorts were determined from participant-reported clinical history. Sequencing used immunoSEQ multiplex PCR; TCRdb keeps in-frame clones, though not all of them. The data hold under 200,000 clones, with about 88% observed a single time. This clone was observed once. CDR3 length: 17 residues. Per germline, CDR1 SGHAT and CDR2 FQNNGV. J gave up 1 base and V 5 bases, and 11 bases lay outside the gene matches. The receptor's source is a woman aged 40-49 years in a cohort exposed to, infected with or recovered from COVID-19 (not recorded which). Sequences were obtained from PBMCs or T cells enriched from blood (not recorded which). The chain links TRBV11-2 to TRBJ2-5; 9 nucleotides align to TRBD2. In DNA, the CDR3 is TGTGCCAGCAGCCTCCGGGCTAGCGGGAACTCCCAAGAGACCCAGTACTTC. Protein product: CASSLRASGNSQETQYF.